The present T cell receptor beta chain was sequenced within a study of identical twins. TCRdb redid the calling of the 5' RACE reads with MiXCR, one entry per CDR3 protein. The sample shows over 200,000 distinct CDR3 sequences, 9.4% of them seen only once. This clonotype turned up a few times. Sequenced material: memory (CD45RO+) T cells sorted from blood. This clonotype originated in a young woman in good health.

CDR3 protein: CSARDVGNSPLHF. The CDR3 DNA is TGCAGTGCTAGAGATGTGGGGAATTCACCCCTCCACTTT. This chain links TRBV20-1 with TRBJ1-6, with D unresolved. Germline assignment: CDR1 DFQATT and CDR2 SNEGSKA (reference sequence). The CDR3 has 13 amino acids. The germline V and J ends were trimmed by 0 bases and 7 bases, with 7 bases remaining between them.